The clone carrying this T cell receptor (beta chain) was counted many times. What it binds is unknown. The CDR3 loop spans 17 amino acids. V lost 1 base, J lost 4 bases, and 19 bases lay in between. This specimen belongs to a study of identical twins. Findings and limits, study-wide: The more abundant beta clonotypes in cord blood had fewer insertions, and memory repertoires did not show this. Invariant populations such as MAIT and iNKT cells could partly muddle zero-insertion analyses.

TCRdb re-called the 5' RACE reads with MiXCR, one entry per CDR3 protein. This sample has approximately 700,000 distinct CDR3 sequences; 5.5% to 7.5% occur once, and the top ten carry roughly 1.8%. This TCR was recovered from a man between 18 and 35 years old in good health. Specimen: naive T cells sorted from blood. The chain has TRBV12-3 or TRBV12-4 and TRBJ1-2; D is unclear. The CDR3 spells CASSLGGKVDRRYGYTF. DNA of the CDR3: TGTGCCAGCAGTTTAGGAGGGAAGGTCGATCGTCGCTATGGCTACACCTTC.